The rows below give T cell receptor beta chains drawn from one sample of a study of PD-1 blockade in classical Hodgkin lymphoma. Assay used: immunoSEQ multiplex PCR; TCRdb lists only in-frame clones, some missing. The repertoire consists of more than 30,000 clones, with about 91% occurring once and the leading ten covering about 7.8%. The sequences come from peripheral blood mononuclear cells (PBMCs), collected before the second cycle of nivolumab. The origin of the receptors is a human donor with classical Hodgkin lymphoma. CDR3s include the opening cysteine and the closing phenylalanine or tryptophan. The D gene is left open where the match is weak.

j_call | v_call | d_call | cdr3_aa
TRBJ2-6 | TRBV9 | - | CASSVWPSSTYQGGANVLTF
TRBJ2-7 | TRBV7-8 | - | CASSLVAGPAYEQYF
TRBJ2-2 | TRBV13 | TRBD1 | CASSMMTGIGELFF
TRBJ2-1 | TRBV11-2 | - | CASSLDSANEQFF
TRBJ1-2 | TRBV5-1 | TRBD1 | CASRPTGTGGFGYTF
TRBJ2-1 | TRBV19 | - | CASSPGEVGEQFF
TRBJ1-1 | TRBV4-1 | - | CASSQDTFGGRTEAFF
TRBJ2-7 | TRBV7-9 | - | CASSHPSRSTYEQYF
TRBJ1-2 | TRBV7-2 | - | CASSRERGENGYTF
TRBJ2-7 | TRBV5-5 | - | CASSSRDGYEQYF
TRBJ1-1 | TRBV6-4 | - | CASRSTPKNTEAFF
TRBJ1-1 | TRBV6-5 | - | CASSQRPLANTEAFF
TRBJ2-3 | TRBV19 | - | CASREEVGYTDTQYF
TRBJ2-7 | TRBV12-5 | - | CASGFKGDYEQYF
TRBJ1-2 | TRBV11-2 | - | CASRATWGYTF
TRBJ1-4 | TRBV10-3 | - | CAIRPSGGDEKLFF
TRBJ1-5 | TRBV9 | TRBD1 | CASSGQGGNQPQHF
TRBJ1-1 | TRBV7-2 | - | CASSLRANTEAFF
TRBJ2-7 | TRBV19 | TRBD2 | CASSPTTSNYEQYF
TRBJ2-3 | TRBV9 | - | CASSVASRGIKATDTQYF
TRBJ2-5 | TRBV19 | - | CASTHLGGAETQYF
TRBJ1-3 | TRBV4-1 | - | CASSQVRAGISGNTIYF
TRBJ2-7 | TRBV5-5 | TRBD2 | CASSLGVTTSGGSYEQYF
TRBJ2-6 | TRBV19 | TRBD2 | CASSMSGRSSGANVLTF
TRBJ2-3 | TRBV13 | - | CASSPQVSGRYTDTQYF
TRBJ2-7 | TRBV27 | TRBD2 | CASSLSASGRLGEQYF
TRBJ1-4 | TRBV6-5 | - | CASSGPGTGGEKLFF
TRBJ1-5 | TRBV10-3 | TRBD1 | CASGSDRTQPQHF
TRBJ1-2 | TRBV25-1 | - | CASSPTRGYGYTF
TRBJ2-6 | TRBV30 | - | CARRPGPTSGANVLTF
TRBJ2-4 | TRBV2 | - | CASRAGAKNIQYF
TRBJ1-4 | TRBV28 | - | CASSYPRLGQLFF
TRBJ2-1 | TRBV7-2 | - | CASSLYLRAPIEQFF
TRBJ2-1 | TRBV19 | TRBD2 | CASSTRLAGELGIYNEQFF
TRBJ2-3 | TRBV7-3 | - | CASSLRGIARGDTQYF
TRBJ2-5 | TRBV7-9 | TRBD2 | CASSPGGAETQYF
TRBJ1-2 | TRBV9 | TRBD1 | CASNRDSYGYTF
TRBJ1-2 | TRBV29-1 | - | CSVEDYGYTF
TRBJ1-1 | TRBV6-1 | - | CASSELAGGNTEAFF
TRBJ1-2 | TRBV28 | TRBD1 | CASGTGGRVRYGYTF
TRBJ2-1 | TRBV9 | - | CASSVEMGRAYNEQFF
TRBJ1-5 | TRBV7-2 | TRBD1 | CASSARTGGKQPQHF
TRBJ1-2 | TRBV11-2 | - | CASSSFIRHSTDDNYGYTF
TRBJ2-1 | TRBV5-3 | - | CARSSRTHEQFF
TRBJ1-1 | TRBV6-5 | - | CASRPDGTEAFF
TRBJ1-2 | TRBV6-6 | - | CASSWSDDYGYTF
TRBJ1-4 | TRBV28 | - | CASSLIAQYGNEKLFF
TRBJ2-7 | TRBV4-1 | TRBD2 | CASSHVMTSGSPYEQYF
TRBJ1-5 | TRBV9 | - | CASSGHQGNQPQHF
TRBJ2-3 | TRBV11-2 | TRBD2 | CASSLRSPDPGLAGGMQYF
TRBJ1-1 | TRBV4-1 | - | CASPPRDYTEAFF
TRBJ1-3 | TRBV7-9 | - | CASSLTGTSGNTIYF
- | TRBV5-1 | - | CASSFGTLLEQYF
TRBJ2-3 | TRBV6-5 | - | CASSRRQFTDTQYF
- | TRBV18 | TRBD1 | CASSPSFFGTGVPYEQYF
TRBJ2-7 | TRBV5-1 | TRBD2 | CASSLFLAGGDEQYF
TRBJ2-3 | TRBV23-1 | - | CASRSPKEGTHTDTQYF